One sample yielded the 18 T cell receptor beta chains listed below, sequenced in a study of blood T cells in healthy people across ages. Then a second PCR, running roughly 7 to 12 cycles, was carried out with a sample-barcoded 5' primer and a J-beta primer mix. TCRdb reprocessed the 5' RACE reads via MiXCR and lists one record per CDR3 protein. The sample lists about 640,000 distinct CDR3 sequences, about 53% occurring once. Material: blood. Receptors originate from a man aged 55 to 69 in good health.

This sequence joins TRBV7-9 and TRBJ1-1, with 8 nucleotides matching TRBD1. This CDR3 has 12 amino acids. V was pared by 4 bases and J by 10 bases, with 5 bases of the junction left unmatched. Germline assignment: CDR1 SEHNR and CDR2 FQNEAQ (reference sequence). The CDR3: CASSSSGGRAFF. Written as DNA, the CDR3 is TGTGCCAGCAGCTCGTCAGGGGGCCGAGCTTTCTTT.

V usage is TRBV4-1 and J usage is TRBJ2-7; a possible D gene is TRBD1 (6 bases). The CDR3 extends over 14 amino acids. Germline assignment: CDR1 MGHRA and CDR2 YSYEKL. V was cut by 1 base and J by 2 bases, with 9 bases left in between. The CDR3 coding sequence is TGCGCCAGCAGCCAAGGGGCAGGGGCCTACGAGCAGTACTTC. It is translated as CASSQGAGAYEQYF.

The chain links TRBV20-1 to TRBJ2-3; D gene unclear. Germline V CDR1 and CDR2: DFQATT, SNEGSKA (reference sequence). This CDR3 is 14 amino acids long. Trimming pared 5 bases from V and 2 bases from J, leaving 14 bases between. The CDR3: CSALDGDTTDTQYF. DNA of the CDR3: TGCAGTGCTCTCGATGGGGATACCACAGATACGCAGTATTTT.

The DNA for the CDR3 is TGTGCCAGCAGTGAAGCGTCGGGACAATCCCAAGAGACCCAGTACTTC. Amino acid sequence: CASSEASGQSQETQYF. The chain uses TRBV6-1 and TRBJ2-5; perhaps TRBD1 as D (6 bases). Germline CDR1 MNHNS, CDR2 SASEGT. Between the trimmed V and J ends, which lost 0 bases and 1 base, there was a span of 12 bases. The CDR3 is 16 amino acids.

The gene calls are TRBV6-5 and TRBJ2-1; 9 bases agree with TRBD1. The DNA end favors TRBJ2-7, so the J call may be wrong. Germline CDR1 MNHEY, CDR2 SVGAGI. This CDR3 region has 19 residues. DNA for the CDR3: TGTGCCAGCAGTTATGGCCCTACCACGCCCGGGACAGGGATCTACGAGCAGTACTTC. Amino acids: CASSYGPTTPGTGIYEQYF.

This sequence joins TRBV4-1 and TRBJ2-1; maybe TRBD1 (5 bases). The CDR3 extends over 15 amino acids. Germline CDR1 is MGHRA and CDR2 is YSYEKL. The V gene lost 2 bases and the J gene lost 3 bases, with 11 bases spanning the gap. Written as DNA, the CDR3 is TGCGCCAGCAGCCAACAACAGGCGATCTACAATGAGCAGTTCTTC. This sequence encodes CASSQQQAIYNEQFF.

This chain links TRBV6-1 with TRBJ2-6; a possible D gene is TRBD2 (6 bases). The CDR3 contains 16 residues. Germline-derived CDR1 and CDR2 are MNHNS and SASEGT. V shed 2 bases and J shed 4 bases, with 12 bases lying between them. CDR3 sequence reads: CASSELGGEGANVLTF. The DNA of the CDR3 is TGTGCCAGCAGTGAACTCGGGGGAGAAGGGGCCAACGTCCTGACTTTC.

The V call is TRBV6-5, the J call TRBJ2-7; no definite D call. CDR1 and CDR2 from the germline V gene are MNHEY and SVGAGI. V was shortened by 5 bases and J by 4 bases, with 21 bases between the two germline ends. The CDR3 is made up of 16 amino acids. The CDR3 bases are TGTGCCAGCAGTAATATGGCCCTCCTTTCGGGTTACGAGCAGTACTTC. Protein: CASSNMALLSGYEQYF.

This clonotype showed up just a few times. V and J are TRBV14 and TRBJ2-1; 10 nucleotides align to TRBD1. Germline loops: CDR1 SGHDN, CDR2 FVKESK. V dropped 6 bases and J dropped 8; count of bases not matched to a gene: 4. This CDR3 has 13 residues. The CDR3 sequence is CASRRTGGYEQFF. The CDR3 coding sequence is TGTGCCAGCAGGAGGACAGGGGGTTATGAGCAGTTCTTC.

The chain joins TRBV6-5 to TRBJ2-7, with TRBD2 identical over 10 bases. This CDR3 spans 16 amino acids. CDR1 and CDR2 (germline): MNHEY, SVGAGI. Trimming cost V 4 bases and J 7 bases; bases outside gene matches: 13. In DNA, the CDR3 is TGTGCCAGCAGTTCCCTCTTTAGCGGGGGGTTGCGAGAGCAGTACTTC. Translation: CASSSLFSGGLREQYF.

The gene calls are TRBV9 and TRBJ1-6, with 7 bases matching TRBD1. The germline CDR1 and CDR2 sequences are SGDLS and YYNGEE. This CDR3 contains 15 residues. The V gene end was trimmed by 3 bases and the J gene end by 10 bases; junction bases not matched to a gene: 10. The CDR3 nucleotides are TGTGCCAGCAGCGAAGGGACAGCGGAGAGGTCACCCCTCCACTTT. Residues: CASSEGTAERSPLHF. Supplemented by reference TRBV9 and TRBJ1-6, the full variable domain reads DSGVTQTPKHLITATGQRVTLRCSPRSGDLSVYWYQQSLDQGLQFLIQYYNGEERAKGNILERFSAQQFPDLHSELNLSSLELGDSALYFCASSEGTAERSPLHFGNGTRLTVT.

The chain uses TRBV6-5 and TRBJ2-7, with 7 bases matching TRBD1. V dropped 6 bases and J dropped 6; count of bases not matched to a gene: 2. The CDR3 is made up of 11 amino acids. The germline gives CDR1 MNHEY, CDR2 SVGAGI. The CDR3, as DNA: TGTGCCAGCAGACAGGGGTTCGAGCAGTACTTC. The encoded protein is CASRQGFEQYF.

This rearrangement joins TRBV5-1 to TRBJ2-1, with D possibly TRBD1 on 8 matching bases. This CDR3 comprises 14 residues. CDR1 is SGHRS, CDR2 YFSETQ, per germline. Trimming cost V 4 bases and J 10 bases, with 18 bases left between them. CDR3 DNA sequence: TGCGCCAGCAGCACGACAGGGGAGGGGAAGGAGCAGTTCTTC. It codes for CASSTTGEGKEQFF.

The chain couples TRBV19 to TRBJ1-1, with a possible D match to TRBD1 (5 bases). Germline lookup yields CDR1 LNHDA and CDR2 SQIVND (reference sequence). V was trimmed by 7 bases and J by 3 bases, leaving 15 bases between them. This CDR3 is 14 amino acids long. The chain's CDR3 is CASNDAGVYTEAFF. The CDR3 DNA reads TGTGCCAGTAACGATGCGGGGGTCTACACTGAAGCTTTCTTT. Filled out from reference TRBV19 and TRBJ1-1, the complete variable domain reads DGGITQSPKYLFRKEGQNVTLSCEQNLNHDAMYWYRQDPGQGLRLIYYSQIVNDFQKGDIAEGYSVSREKKESFPLTVTSAQKNPTAFYLCASNDAGVYTEAFFGQGTRLTVV.

The chain employs TRBV10-3 and TRBJ2-5; D possibly uses TRBD1 or TRBD2 (5 bases each). The J call is doubtful: the DNA matches TRBJ2-7 better. Germline V lookup: CDR1 ENHRY, CDR2 SYGVKD. This CDR3 contains 13 residues. CDR3 DNA: TGTGCCACCGACCGGGACGGAGCCTACGAGCAGTACTTC. Translating it yields CATDRDGAYEQYF.

V is TRBV7-8 and J is TRBJ1-5; a possible D gene is TRBD1 (5 bases). Germline CDR1 reads SGHVS; CDR2 reads FQNEAQ. The CDR3 covers 15 residues. V was clipped by 5 bases and J by 6 bases, with 17 bases between them. The CDR3 is CASSPRAGRAQPQHF. CDR3 nucleotide sequence: TGTGCCAGCAGCCCCCGAGCAGGGAGGGCTCAGCCCCAGCATTTT.

In its sample, this clonotype was seen many times. The gene calls are TRBV29-1 and TRBJ2-7; a weak D match, TRBD2 (5 bases). The germline V gene encodes CDR1 SQVTM and CDR2 ANQGSEA. The V end lost 4 bases, the J end lost 1 base, and 11 bases lay between the germline ends. The CDR3 runs to 13 residues. Here the CDR3 reads CSVGPGGSYEQYF. The CDR3 DNA sequence: TGCAGCGTTGGACCAGGCGGGTCCTACGAGCAGTACTTC.

The gene calls are TRBV29-1 and TRBJ2-5; 8 bases map to TRBD1. The germline gives CDR1 SQVTM, CDR2 ANQGSEA. The junction had 8 bases not matched to a gene; V was cut back by 4 bases and J by 4 bases. This CDR3 is built from 14 residues. CDR3 amino acids: CSVAFRQGRETQYF. The DNA of the CDR3 is TGCAGCGTTGCCTTTCGACAGGGGAGAGAGACCCAGTACTTC.